This T cell receptor beta chain comes out of a study of blood T cell repertoires in COVID-19. This clone was seen only once. This CDR3 comprises 16 residues. Trimming stripped 4 bases from V and 6 bases from J, with 21 bases between. The V gene's germline CDR1 is LGHDT and CDR2 YNNKEL (reference sequence). Some clones are missing from TCRdb's copy, which holds only in-frame ones; the method was immunoSEQ multiplex PCR. The table includes some 100,000 clones, roughly nine tenths detected once. The clonotype comes from a man between 50 and 59 years old with acute or convalescent COVID-19. The sequenced sample was peripheral blood. V and J are TRBV3-1 (or the pseudogene TRBV3-2) and TRBJ1-1; weak D call: TRBD1 (6 bases). CDR3 nucleotides: TGTGCCAGCAGCCCGTGTGAGGTAGTACAGGGTGCTGAAGCTTTCTTT. Its translation is CASSPCEVVQGAEAFF.